These T cell receptor beta chains were read from a single sample in a study of sequential checkpoint blockade in melanoma. The repertoire was sequenced with immunoSEQ multiplex PCR; TCRdb's copy has only in-frame clones and lacks some. The profile shows fewer than 20,000 clones, about three fifths of them singletons. Here the sequenced sample was CD8+ T cells sorted from blood (inferred from file names), taken from a patient given nivolumab and ipilimumab in sequence. These receptors originate from a human donor with melanoma. Each CDR3 is given without its conserved first and last residue. The D gene is left open where the match is weak.

D gene	V gene	J gene	CDR3 protein
-	TRBV6-1	TRBJ1-1	ASSLSRAGAEAF
TRBD2	TRBV7-9	TRBJ2-5	ASSFGGGAETQY
TRBD1	TRBV7-9	TRBJ1-3	ASSLRTGGDTIY
-	TRBV12-5	TRBJ1-1	ASGRSQGGGTEAF
-	TRBV15	TRBJ2-7	ATSRDRASRFRD
TRBD1	TRBV9	TRBJ2-1	ASSESPGQGIHEQF
-	TRBV2	TRBJ2-5	ASSEQAGQETQY
TRBD2	TRBV19	TRBJ2-1	ASSGRADYFWDNEQF
-	TRBV7-2	TRBJ2-7	ASSSTLSYEQY
-	TRBV6-1	TRBJ2-7	ASSEAAGGDEQY
TRBD2	TRBV13	TRBJ2-3	ASSITSGTDTQY
TRBD2	TRBV6-5	TRBJ2-1	ASSRGLAGTNEQF
-	TRBV25-1	TRBJ1-3	ASSDWEEGWSSGNTIY
-	TRBV9	TRBJ2-1	ASSAAGSSYNEQF
TRBD1	TRBV28	-	ASSSLRVETGESYEQY
-	TRBV27	TRBJ2-2	ASGGLTGPGSTGELF
-	TRBV5-1	TRBJ1-1	ASSLDPGNTEAF
-	TRBV4-1	TRBJ1-5	ASSQLTAPNQPQH
-	TRBV7-9	TRBJ2-4	VSSPSFFQY
TRBD1	TRBV7-9	TRBJ1-2	ASSPTEGAFFYGYT
TRBD1	TRBV30	TRBJ2-7	AWSIWTGGYEQY
-	TRBV9	TRBJ1-1	ASSVGLEELNTEAF
TRBD2	TRBV5-3	TRBJ2-1	ASSLVGGSYNEQF
TRBD1	TRBV2	TRBJ2-7	ASNVGTGRLYEQY
TRBD2	TRBV12-5	TRBJ2-1	ASASGTSGFNEQF
-	TRBV5-3	TRBJ2-7	ASSLAGEDYEQY
-	TRBV30	TRBJ2-7	AWTADSLSYEQY
TRBD1	TRBV14	TRBJ2-7	ASSLTVPGTAEYEQY
-	TRBV30	TRBJ1-2	AWSVLWSETNYGYT
-	TRBV7-9	TRBJ2-7	ASSLSPAYEQY
-	TRBV7-2	TRBJ1-2	ASSQWSAGLGYT
-	TRBV10-3	TRBJ2-5	AISVVWRETQY
-	TRBV6-5	TRBJ2-5	ASSTRGSLEETQY
-	TRBV9	TRBJ2-4	ASSSSGNSGNIQY
TRBD1	TRBV7-6	TRBJ2-3	ASSSSGDRGRTDTQY
-	TRBV5-4	TRBJ2-7	ASSPSGGTGTYEQY
TRBD1	TRBV5-8	TRBJ1-2	ASSFWDRQYGYT
-	TRBV13	TRBJ1-1	ASSLWQNNTEAF
-	TRBV14	TRBJ2-3	ASSQVFHPADTQY
-	TRBV1	TRBJ2-3	TSNLAVTDTQY
-	TRBV7-9	TRBJ2-1	ASSSERARGNEQF
TRBD1	TRBV30	TRBJ2-7	ASPGQGPYEQY
-	TRBV5-3	TRBJ2-7	ASSLSYSSYEQY
-	TRBV28	TRBJ2-2	ASSLRVNGELF
TRBD1	TRBV6-5	TRBJ1-4	ASSHRGQLGLF
-	TRBV28	TRBJ1-6	ASSLENSYNSPLH
-	TRBV6-5	TRBJ1-2	ASSFSSGDGYT
-	TRBV12-1	TRBJ2-1	ASSWARQGRNNEQF
-	TRBV5-6	TRBJ2-1	ASSLLVMAHEQF